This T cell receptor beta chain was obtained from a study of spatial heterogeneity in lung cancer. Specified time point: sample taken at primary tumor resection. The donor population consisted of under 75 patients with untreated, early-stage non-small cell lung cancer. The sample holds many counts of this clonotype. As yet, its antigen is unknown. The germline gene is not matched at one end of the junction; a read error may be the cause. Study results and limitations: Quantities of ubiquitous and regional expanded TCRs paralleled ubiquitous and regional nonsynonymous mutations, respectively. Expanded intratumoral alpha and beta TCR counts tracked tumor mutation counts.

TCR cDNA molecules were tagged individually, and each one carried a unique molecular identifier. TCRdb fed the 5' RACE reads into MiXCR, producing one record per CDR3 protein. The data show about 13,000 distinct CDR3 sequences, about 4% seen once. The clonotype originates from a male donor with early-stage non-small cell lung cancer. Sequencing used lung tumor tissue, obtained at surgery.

CDR3 DNA: TGTGCCAGCAGAGAAGGGCTATCCTACAATGAGCAGTTCTTC. This encodes CASREGLSYNEQFF. V usage is TRBV2 and J usage is TRBJ2-1; D not certain. Germline CDR1 SNHLY, CDR2 FYNNEI. CDR3 length equals 14 residues.